One and the same sample provided the 27 T cell receptor beta chains below, sequenced in a study of cytomegalovirus exposure and HLA in healthy donors. Primers included in the PCR were 60 Vbeta and 13 Jbeta primers. Method: immunoSEQ multiplex PCR; TCRdb's copy keeps in-frame clones and lacks some. This repertoire shows under 200,000 clones, 80% to 90% found once; its top ten account for around 0.8%. The sample consisted of PBMCs. These TCRs come from a woman aged 18 to 35 in good health and CMV-seronegative.

This clone was recorded once. CDR3 DNA: TGCGCCAGCAGCCAATTTCAGGGGGCCTACGAGCAGTACTTC. Its translation is CASSQFQGAYEQYF. The chain joins TRBV4-1 to TRBJ2-7; 7 bases fit TRBD1. Trimming removed 2 bases from V and 2 bases from J; junction bases left unmatched: 3. The length of the CDR3 is 14 residues. CDR1 and CDR2 from the germline V gene are MGHRA and YSYEKL.

This sequence joins TRBV2 and TRBJ1-5; 7 bases line up with TRBD1. V lost 8 bases and J lost 7; bases outside the gene matches: 14. Per the germline V gene, CDR1 is SNHLY and CDR2 is FYNNEI. The CDR3 has 15 amino acids. CDR3 sequence (DNA): TGTGCCAGCTCCTCCCTCGAGGGGGCCGGGCAGCCCCAGCATTTT. As protein: CASSSLEGAGQPQHF. The full variable domain, rest sourced from reference TRBV2 and TRBJ1-5, is EPEVTQTPSHQVTQMGQEVILRCVPISNHLYFYWYRQILGQKVEFLVSFYNNEISEKSEIFDDQFSVERPDGSNFTLKIRSTKLEDSAMYFCASSSLEGAGQPQHFGDGTRLSIL.

The chain links TRBV27 to TRBJ2-7; D may be TRBD2 (5 bases). CDR1 is MNHEY and CDR2 is SMNVEV in the germline V gene (reference sequence). Trimming stripped 7 bases from V and 4 bases from J, with 14 bases between. This CDR3 has 13 amino acids. The CDR3 DNA sequence: TGTGCCAGCAAACCATTGCCGGGGTACGAGCAGTACTTC. Translating it yields CASKPLPGYEQYF.

The chain couples TRBV7-8 to TRBJ2-7, with D perhaps TRBD1 (5 bases). V gave up 3 bases and J gave up 6 bases, with 21 bases separating them. CDR1 is SGHVS and CDR2 is FQNEAQ in the germline V gene. This CDR3 region has 16 residues. The CDR3 region has the DNA TGTGCCAGCAGCTTGCAGAGGAACCCGACAGTCGGCGAGCAGTACTTC. Amino acids: CASSLQRNPTVGEQYF.

The chain carries TRBV9 and TRBJ2-7; D is uncertain. V shed 3 bases and J shed 7 bases, with 11 bases lying between them. Germline lookup yields CDR1 SGDLS and CDR2 YYNGEE. The CDR3 runs 12 residues. The CDR3 DNA is TGTGCCAGCAGCGGCACATCCAGGGAGCAGTACTTC. Amino acid sequence: CASSGTSREQYF.

This chain links TRBV18 with TRBJ2-1, with a tentative D call TRBD2 (5 bases). CDR1 and CDR2 (germline): KGHSH, LQKENI. V was pared by 1 base and J by 10 bases, with 20 bases between. The CDR3 extends over 16 amino acids. In DNA, the CDR3 is TGTGCCAGCTCACCACTCGGTCTAGCCCCTGCAATGGAGCAGTTCTTC. As protein: CASSPLGLAPAMEQFF.

The chain carries TRBV5-1 and TRBJ2-7; maybe TRBD2 (6 bases). Looked up from germline, CDR1 is SGHRS and CDR2 is YFSETQ. The ends were cut back, 1 base at V and 2 bases at J, with 22 bases in the middle. This CDR3 is 18 amino acids long. In DNA, the CDR3 is TGCGCCAGCAGCTTGTTCCCCGGGACTGCACTACTGACCTACGAGCAGTACTTC. Its protein is CASSLFPGTALLTYEQYF.

As regards this clone: A junction end diverges from the germline sequence, so it may reflect a read error. In the same sample, other DNA sequences code for this CDR3. The rearrangement joins TRBV2 to TRBJ2-7; maybe TRBD1 (6 bases). This CDR3 is 14 amino acids long. CDR1 SNHLY and CDR2 FYNNEI come from the germline V gene. CDR3 sequence reads: CASRVLRDTYEQYF. As DNA, the CDR3 is TGTGCCAGCAGAGTGTTACGGGACACCTACGAGCAATACTTC.

This rearrangement joins TRBV7-2 to TRBJ2-7; tentative D call: TRBD2 (6 bases). The CDR3 extends over 15 amino acids. The germline V gene has CDR1 SGHTA and CDR2 FQGNSA. V was cut by 3 bases and J by 2 bases, with 14 bases left in between. CDR3 protein: CASSFQTGAAYEQYF. Here the CDR3 DNA reads TGTGCCAGCAGCTTTCAAACGGGAGCAGCCTACGAGCAGTACTTC.

The V call is TRBV30, the J call TRBJ2-4; TRBD2 might be the D (6 bases). Germline V gene sequence: CDR1 GTSNPN, CDR2 SVGIG (reference sequence). The CDR3 covers 14 residues. V was shortened by 7 bases and J by 0 bases, with 13 bases between the two germline ends. In DNA, the CDR3 is TGTGCCTATAGCGGAAAACTAGCCAAAAACATTCAGTACTTC. Protein: CAYSGKLAKNIQYF. The full variable domain, in which reference TRBV30 and TRBJ2-4 provide the parts outside the CDR3, is SQTIHQWPATLVQPVGSPLSLECTVEGTSNPNLYWYRQAAGRGLQLLFYSVGIGQISSEVPQNLSASRPQDRQFILSSKKLLLSDSGFYLCAYSGKLAKNIQYFGAGTRLSVL.

This clone was seen more than once but under ten times. The J gene is TRBJ1-3, the V gene TRBV5-1; no definite D call. The CDR3 runs 17 residues. CDR1 is SGHRS and CDR2 is YFSETQ in the germline V gene. V was clipped by 4 bases and J by 4 bases, with 21 bases between them. The CDR3 nucleotides are TGCGCCAGCAGCGGGAACCCGCGGGGTGTGGGAGGAAACACCATATATTTT. This encodes CASSGNPRGVGGNTIYF.

The chain combines TRBV29-1 with TRBJ2-5; D might be TRBD1 (6 bases). The CDR3 spans 13 residues. CDR1 SQVTM and CDR2 ANQGSEA come from the germline V gene. V shed 5 bases and J shed 6 bases, with 16 bases lying between them. The CDR3 reads CSVSQTQGKTQYF. Here the CDR3 DNA reads TGCAGCGTTTCACAAACACAGGGAAAGACCCAGTACTTC. Using reference TRBV29-1 and TRBJ2-5 for the parts outside the CDR3, the full variable domain is SAVISQKPSRDICQRGTSLTIQCQVDSQVTMMFWYRQQPGQSLTLIATANQGSEATYESGFVIDKFPISRPNLTFSTLTVSNMSPEDSSIYLCSVSQTQGKTQYFGPGTRLLVL.

This clone has just one count. The chain combines TRBV5-8 with TRBJ2-1; D perhaps matches TRBD2 (6 bases). The length of the CDR3 is 17 residues. Trimming cost V 1 base and J 4 bases, with 18 bases left between them. Looked up from germline, CDR1 is SGHTS and CDR2 is YDEGEE. The CDR3 nucleotides are TGTGCCAGCAGCTTGTCCCAAAAGGCGGGGCCTTACAATGAGCAGTTCTTC. It yields the protein CASSLSQKAGPYNEQFF.

The V call is TRBV29-1, the J call TRBJ2-2, with 9 bases fitting TRBD1. CDR3 length: 14 amino acids. V gave up 5 bases and J gave up 6 bases; unmatched junction bases: 7. Germline assignment: CDR1 SQVTM and CDR2 ANQGSEA. The CDR3 region is CSVCRDRVAGELFF. Written as DNA, the CDR3 is TGCAGCGTTTGCCGGGACAGGGTCGCCGGGGAGCTGTTTTTT.

This chain joins TRBV28 and TRBJ1-1, with D maybe TRBD1 (6 bases). CDR1 and CDR2 (germline): MDHEN, SYDVKM. Trimming shortened V by 7 bases and J by 0 bases, and 21 bases separated the two germline ends. There are 17 residues in the CDR3. The CDR3 is CASTEPWTADMNTEAFF. CDR3 nucleotide sequence: TGTGCCAGCACCGAACCATGGACAGCGGATATGAACACTGAAGCTTTCTTT. Full variable domain (missing parts from reference TRBV28 and TRBJ1-1): DVKVTQSSRYLVKRTGEKVFLECVQDMDHENMFWYRQDPGLGLRLIYFSYDVKMKEKGDIPEGYSVSREKKERFSLILESASTNQTSMYLCASTEPWTADMNTEAFFGQGTRLTVV.

This clone was seen more than once but under ten times. J is TRBJ1-1 and V is TRBV6-6; perhaps TRBD1 as D (5 bases). CDR3 length: 13 amino acids. CDR1 is MNHNY, CDR2 SVGAGI, per germline (reference sequence). V lost 11 bases, J lost 1 base, and 14 bases lay in between. The CDR3 region has the DNA TGTGCCGTTCGAATCGGACAGAACACTGAAGCTTTCTTT. Its translation is CAVRIGQNTEAFF.

V is TRBV28 and J is TRBJ2-7, with 7 bases lining up with TRBD2. CDR1 and CDR2 from the germline V gene are MDHEN and SYDVKM. After removal of 7 bases from V and 0 bases from J, the junction contained 9 bases not matched to a gene. The CDR3 is 15 residues long. DNA of the CDR3: TGTGCCAGCACTCTGGGAGGGTTAAGCTCCTACGAGCAGTACTTC. Translating it yields CASTLGGLSSYEQYF.

The chain joins TRBV15 to TRBJ1-6, with a possible D match to TRBD1 (5 bases). The CDR3 is made up of 13 amino acids. Germline CDR1 and CDR2: LNHNV and YYDKDF (reference sequence). V was clipped by 7 bases and J by 9 bases, with 13 bases between them. The DNA of the CDR3 is TGTGCCACCACGCGGGACGACCTTTCACCCCTCCACTTT. This gives the protein CATTRDDLSPLHF.

This chain joins TRBV7-9 and TRBJ1-1; D call uncertain. V dropped 5 bases and J dropped 1 base, with 14 bases sitting between them. The CDR3 covers 15 residues. The germline CDR1 and CDR2 sequences are SEHNR and FQNEAQ (reference sequence). CDR3: CASSPPGKENTEAFF. CDR3 coding DNA: TGTGCCAGCAGCCCGCCGGGAAAAGAGAACACTGAAGCTTTCTTT.

The V call is TRBV12-5, the J call TRBJ2-5; 15 nucleotides match TRBD2. This CDR3 region has 18 residues. The junction had 7 bases not matched to a gene; V was cut back by 0 bases and J by 5 bases. The germline V gene has CDR1 LGHNT and CDR2 FRNRAP. The CDR3 loop reads CASGLVFRGLAGGETQYF. The CDR3 DNA reads as TGTGCTAGTGGTTTGGTTTTCCGAGGACTAGCGGGAGGGGAGACCCAGTACTTC.

This rearrangement joins TRBV30 to TRBJ2-7; TRBD1 might be the D (6 bases). Germline lookup yields CDR1 GTSNPN and CDR2 SVGIG (reference sequence). V lost 3 bases to trimming and J lost 4 bases, with 28 bases between them. The length of the CDR3 is 18 residues. The CDR3 is CAWRPARGKERSFYEQYF. Written as DNA, the CDR3 is TGTGCCTGGAGGCCGGCCAGGGGAAAGGAACGTTCTTTTTACGAGCAGTACTTC.

The chain combines TRBV6-5 with TRBJ2-1, with D tentatively TRBD2 (6 bases). CDR3 length: 15 amino acids. V shed 0 bases and J shed 10 bases, with 16 bases lying between them. The V gene's germline CDR1 is MNHEY and CDR2 SVGAGI. The CDR3 region has the DNA TGTGCCAGCAGTTACTCCGGGCCCACAGGAGGGGAGCAGTTCTTC. Protein product: CASSYSGPTGGEQFF.

V gene TRBV5-1 combines with J gene TRBJ2-7, with a weak D call TRBD1 (6 bases). The ends were cut back, 3 bases at V and 5 bases at J, with 18 bases in the middle. The CDR3 length is 15 residues. CDR1 and CDR2 from the germline V gene are SGHRS and YFSETQ. The CDR3 sequence is CASSSTTGTANEQYF. As DNA, the CDR3 is TGCGCCAGCAGCTCCACTACAGGGACGGCTAACGAGCAGTACTTC.

The J gene is TRBJ2-7, the V gene TRBV13; 10 nucleotides match TRBD2. The germline CDR1 and CDR2 sequences are PRHDT and FYEKMQ (reference sequence). The V segment lost 3 bases and the J segment 6 bases; nucleotides outside the gene matches: 11. This CDR3 is 16 amino acids long. The CDR3 spells CASSFGDSRLAGEQYF. The CDR3 bases are TGTGCCAGCAGCTTCGGGGACAGCCGACTAGCGGGCGAGCAGTACTTC.

The rearrangement joins TRBV4-2 to TRBJ1-5; 10 bases align to TRBD1. Germline-derived CDR1 and CDR2 are LGHNA and YNFKEQ. CDR3 length: 17 amino acids. Trimming at V came to 3 bases and at J to 1 base, leaving 6 bases not matched to a gene. This CDR3 is CASSHGTGVGSNQPQHF. The DNA of the CDR3 is TGTGCCAGCAGCCACGGGACAGGGGTGGGAAGCAATCAGCCCCAGCATTTT.

This chain links TRBV7-9 with TRBJ2-5, with D possibly matching TRBD2 (5 bases). Germline V gene lookup returns CDR1 SEHNR and CDR2 FQNEAQ (reference sequence). The CDR3 is 14 amino acids. V dropped 5 bases and J dropped 5 bases, with 15 bases sitting between them. The CDR3 is CASSPSGGGETQYF. DNA for the CDR3: TGTGCCAGCAGCCCAAGCGGTGGTGGCGAGACCCAGTACTTC. Variable domain in full (rest from reference TRBV7-9 and TRBJ2-5): DTGVSQNPRHKITKRGQNVTFRCDPISEHNRLYWYRQTLGQGPEFLTYFQNEAQLEKSRLLSDRFSAERPKGSFSTLEIQRTEQGDSAMYLCASSPSGGGETQYFGPGTRLLVL.

This clone was seen a single time. J is TRBJ2-1 and V is TRBV5-6; weak D call: TRBD1 (6 bases). CDR1 SGHDT and CDR2 YYEEEE come from the germline V gene. V lost 4 bases and J 0 bases, leaving 11 bases between the germline ends. The CDR3 contains 15 residues. The CDR3 DNA reads TGTGCCAGCAGCAAGGACAGCTTCTCCTACAATGAGCAGTTCTTC. It is translated as CASSKDSFSYNEQFF.